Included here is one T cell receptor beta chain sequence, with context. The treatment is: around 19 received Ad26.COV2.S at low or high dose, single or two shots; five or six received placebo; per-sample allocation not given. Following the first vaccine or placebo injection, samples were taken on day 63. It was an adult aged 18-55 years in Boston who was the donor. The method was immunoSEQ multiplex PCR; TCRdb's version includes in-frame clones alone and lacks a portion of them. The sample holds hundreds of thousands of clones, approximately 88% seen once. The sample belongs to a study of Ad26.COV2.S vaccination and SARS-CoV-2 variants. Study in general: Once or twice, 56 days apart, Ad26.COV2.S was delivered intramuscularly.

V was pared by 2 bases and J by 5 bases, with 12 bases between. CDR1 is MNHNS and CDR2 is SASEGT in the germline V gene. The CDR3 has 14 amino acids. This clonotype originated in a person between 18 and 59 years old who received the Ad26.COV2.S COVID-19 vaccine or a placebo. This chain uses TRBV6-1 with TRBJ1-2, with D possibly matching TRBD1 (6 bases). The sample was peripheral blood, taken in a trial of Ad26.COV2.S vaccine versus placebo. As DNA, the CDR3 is TGTGCCAGCAGTGAACCCAGGGGTTGGTATGGCTACACCTTC. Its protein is CASSEPRGWYGYTF.